This T cell receptor beta chain was profiled in a study of post-analysis software for immune sequencing data. CDR3 length: 17 residues. V shed 4 bases and J 11 bases; nucleotides not matched to a gene: 23. Per germline, CDR1 SGHRS and CDR2 YFSETQ. Whole-study findings and limits: A few TRBV segments appeared more often in patients than in controls, and TRBV5-6, TRBV5-1 and TRBV20-1 were among these.

A remark on this clonotype: The target antigen is unknown.

Unique molecular identifiers featured in each of the TCR beta cDNA libraries. TCRdb fed the PCR reads into MiXCR, producing one record per CDR3 protein. The data show around 150,000 distinct CDR3 sequences, 35% to 40% seen once. The input for sequencing was blood, taken after autologous hematopoietic stem cell transplantation. The clonotype originates from a girl aged 5-17 years with multiple sclerosis. This chain links TRBV5-1 with TRBJ2-5; 7 nucleotides match TRBD1. CDR3 sequence: CASSGYPRGQLPNEQYF. The DNA of the CDR3 is TGCGCCAGCAGCGGTTACCCTAGGGGACAGCTGCCTAATGAGCAGTACTTC. Variable domain in full (rest from reference TRBV5-1 and TRBJ2-5): KAGVTQTPRYLIKTRGQQVTLSCSPISGHRSVSWYQQTPGQGLQFLFEYFSETQRNKGNFPGRFSGRQFSNSRSEMNVSTLELGDSALYLCASSGYPRGQLPNEQYFGPGTRLLVL.